The T cell receptor beta chain described here comes from a study of blood T cell repertoires in COVID-19. Across the study: Spain, Italy and the United States supplied samples that represented acute and convalescent COVID-19.

Trimming took 2 bases from V and 0 from J, leaving 12 bases between them. The CDR3 sequence is 16 residues long. Germline values: CDR1 SGHDT, CDR2 YYEEEE. Method: immunoSEQ multiplex PCR; TCRdb's copy keeps in-frame clones and lacks some. This sample yields under 150,000 clones, of which 80% to 90% are seen a single time; under 6% belongs to the top ten. V and J are TRBV5-6 and TRBJ1-3, with D unclear. The receptor comes from a woman aged 45-60 years with acute or convalescent COVID-19. The specimen was peripheral blood. The CDR3 region is CASSLGITGSGNTIYF. CDR3 coding DNA: TGTGCCAGCAGCTTAGGAATAACGGGCTCTGGAAACACCATATATTTT.